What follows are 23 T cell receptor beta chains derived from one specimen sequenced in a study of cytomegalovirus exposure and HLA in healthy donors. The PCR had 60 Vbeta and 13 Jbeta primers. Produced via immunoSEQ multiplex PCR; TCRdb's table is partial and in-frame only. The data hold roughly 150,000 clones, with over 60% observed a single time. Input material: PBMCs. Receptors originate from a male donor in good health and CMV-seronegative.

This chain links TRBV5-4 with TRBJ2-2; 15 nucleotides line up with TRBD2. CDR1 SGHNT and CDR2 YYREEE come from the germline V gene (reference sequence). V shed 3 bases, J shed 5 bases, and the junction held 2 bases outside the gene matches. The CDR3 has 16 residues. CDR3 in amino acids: CASSWGTSGRTGELFF. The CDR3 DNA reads TGTGCCAGCAGCTGGGGGACTAGCGGGAGGACCGGGGAGCTGTTTTTT.

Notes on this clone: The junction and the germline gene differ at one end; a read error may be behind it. The CDR3 region is CSSSLLTGGDYGYTF. In DNA form, the CDR3 reads TGTTCCAGCAGCTTACTAACAGGGGGCGATTATGGCTACACCTTC. The V call is TRBV7-9, the J call TRBJ1-2, with TRBD1 matching 9 bases. Germline loops: CDR1 SEHNR, CDR2 FQNEAQ (reference sequence). The CDR3 covers 15 residues.

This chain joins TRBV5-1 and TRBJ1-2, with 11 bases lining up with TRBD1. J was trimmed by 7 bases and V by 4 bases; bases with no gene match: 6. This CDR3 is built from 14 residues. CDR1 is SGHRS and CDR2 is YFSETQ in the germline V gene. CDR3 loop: CASSLGTGGFGYTF. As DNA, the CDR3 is TGCGCCAGCAGCCTCGGGACAGGGGGGTTTGGCTACACCTTC.

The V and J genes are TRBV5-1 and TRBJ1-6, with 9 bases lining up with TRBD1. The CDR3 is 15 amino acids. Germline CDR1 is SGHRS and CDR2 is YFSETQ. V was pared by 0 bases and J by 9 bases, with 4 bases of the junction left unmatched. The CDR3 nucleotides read TGCGCCAGCAGCTTGGGGGGACAGGGCGGTTCACCCCTCCACTTT. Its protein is CASSLGGQGGSPLHF.

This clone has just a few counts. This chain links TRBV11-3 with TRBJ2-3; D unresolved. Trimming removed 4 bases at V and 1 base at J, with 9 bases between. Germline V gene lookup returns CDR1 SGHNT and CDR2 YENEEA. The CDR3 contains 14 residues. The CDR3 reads CASSSHTRTDTQYF. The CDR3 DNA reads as TGTGCCAGCAGCTCCCACACCCGCACAGATACGCAGTATTTT.

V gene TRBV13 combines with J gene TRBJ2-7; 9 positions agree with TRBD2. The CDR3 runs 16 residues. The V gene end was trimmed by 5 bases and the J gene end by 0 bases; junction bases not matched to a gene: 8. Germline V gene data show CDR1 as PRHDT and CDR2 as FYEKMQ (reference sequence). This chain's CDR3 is CASSGSSGGSSYEQYF. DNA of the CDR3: TGTGCCAGCAGCGGAAGTAGCGGGGGAAGCTCCTACGAGCAGTACTTC.

CDR3 DNA: TGTGCCAGTAGTATGGGACACAACTATGGCTACACCTTC. It yields the protein CASSMGHNYGYTF. V usage is TRBV19 and J usage is TRBJ1-2, with D tentatively TRBD1 (6 bases). From germline, CDR1 is LNHDA and CDR2 SQIVND (reference sequence). V was pared by 3 bases and J by 2 bases, with 7 bases between. The CDR3 runs to 13 residues.

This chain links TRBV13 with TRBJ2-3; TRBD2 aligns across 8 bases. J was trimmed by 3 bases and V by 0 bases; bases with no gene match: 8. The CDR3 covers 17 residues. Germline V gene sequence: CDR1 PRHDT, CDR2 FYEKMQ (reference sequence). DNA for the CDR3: TGTGCCAGCAGCTTAGGCCCCGGGGGGGCACGAACAGATACGCAGTATTTT. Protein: CASSLGPGGARTDTQYF.

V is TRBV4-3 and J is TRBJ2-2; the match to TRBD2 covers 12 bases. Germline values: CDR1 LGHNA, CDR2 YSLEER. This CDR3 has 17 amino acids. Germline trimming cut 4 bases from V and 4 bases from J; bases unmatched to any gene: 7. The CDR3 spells CASSPRLAGDGTGELFF. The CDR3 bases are TGCGCCAGCAGCCCCCGACTAGCGGGGGACGGCACCGGGGAGCTGTTTTTT.

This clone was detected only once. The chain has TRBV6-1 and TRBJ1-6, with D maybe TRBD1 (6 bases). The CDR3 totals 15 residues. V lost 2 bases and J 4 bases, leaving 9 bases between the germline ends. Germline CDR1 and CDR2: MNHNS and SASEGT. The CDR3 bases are TGTGCCAGCAGTGAATTAGGGACATATAATTCACCCCTCCACTTT. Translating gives CASSELGTYNSPLHF.

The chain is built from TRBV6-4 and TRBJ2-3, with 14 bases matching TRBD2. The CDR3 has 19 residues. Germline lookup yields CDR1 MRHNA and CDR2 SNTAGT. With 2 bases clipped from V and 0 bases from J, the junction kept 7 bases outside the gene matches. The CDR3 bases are TGTGCCAGCAGTGACGAGGGGACTAGCGGGGGAACTAGCACAGATACGCAGTATTTT. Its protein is CASSDEGTSGGTSTDTQYF.

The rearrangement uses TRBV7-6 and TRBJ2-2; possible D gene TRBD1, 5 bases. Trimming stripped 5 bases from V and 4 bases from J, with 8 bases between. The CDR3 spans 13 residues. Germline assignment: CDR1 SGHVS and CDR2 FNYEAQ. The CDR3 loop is CASSLDITGELFF. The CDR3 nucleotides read TGTGCCAGCAGCCTGGACATCACCGGGGAGCTGTTTTTT. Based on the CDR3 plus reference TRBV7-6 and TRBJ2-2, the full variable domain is GAGVSQSPRYKVTKRGQDVALRCDPISGHVSLYWYRQALGQGPEFLTYFNYEAQQDKSGLPNDRFSAERPEGSISTLTIQRTEQRDSAMYRCASSLDITGELFFGEGSRLTVL.

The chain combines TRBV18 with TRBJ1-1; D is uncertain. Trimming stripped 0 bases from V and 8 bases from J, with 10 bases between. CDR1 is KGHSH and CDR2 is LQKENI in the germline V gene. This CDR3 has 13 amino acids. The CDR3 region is CASSPPVRVEAFF. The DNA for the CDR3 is TGTGCCAGCTCACCACCGGTGAGGGTGGAAGCTTTCTTT.

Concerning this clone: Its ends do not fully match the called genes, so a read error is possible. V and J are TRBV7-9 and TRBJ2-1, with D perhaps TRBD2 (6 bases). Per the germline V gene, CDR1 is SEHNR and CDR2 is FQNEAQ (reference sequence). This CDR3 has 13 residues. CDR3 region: CSSSLGTYNEQFF. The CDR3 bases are TGTTCCAGCAGCCTCGGGACTTACAATGAGCAGTTCTTC.

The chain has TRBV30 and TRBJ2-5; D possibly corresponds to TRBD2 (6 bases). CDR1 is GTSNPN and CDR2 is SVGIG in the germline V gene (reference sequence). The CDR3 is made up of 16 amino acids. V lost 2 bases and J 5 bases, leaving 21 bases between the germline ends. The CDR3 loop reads CAWSSPRGTVGETQYF. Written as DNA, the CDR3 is TGTGCCTGGAGTTCCCCCCGCGGGACTGTCGGGGAGACCCAGTACTTC.

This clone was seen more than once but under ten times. The CDR3 protein is CANYHTGTSAQETQYF. In DNA, the CDR3 is TGTGCCAACTATCACACCGGGACTAGCGCACAAGAGACCCAGTACTTC. The rearrangement links TRBV10-3 to TRBJ2-5; 10 nucleotides line up with TRBD2. This CDR3 is 16 amino acids long. The V segment lost 10 bases and the J segment 2 bases; nucleotides outside the gene matches: 13. CDR1 is ENHRY, CDR2 SYGVKD, per germline.

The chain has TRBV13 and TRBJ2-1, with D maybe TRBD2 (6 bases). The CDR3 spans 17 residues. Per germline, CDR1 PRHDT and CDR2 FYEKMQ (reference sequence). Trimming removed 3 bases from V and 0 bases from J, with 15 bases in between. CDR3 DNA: TGTGCCAGCAGCTTTGGAGGGGTCTGGAGCTCCTACAATGAGCAGTTCTTC. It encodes CASSFGGVWSSYNEQFF.

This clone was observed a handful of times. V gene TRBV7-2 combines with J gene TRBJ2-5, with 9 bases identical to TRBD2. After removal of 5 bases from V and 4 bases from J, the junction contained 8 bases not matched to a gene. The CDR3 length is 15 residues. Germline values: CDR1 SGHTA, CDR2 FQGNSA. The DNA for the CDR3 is TGTGCCAGCAGCACCCTAGCGGGAATGGGAGAGACCCAGTACTTC. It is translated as CASSTLAGMGETQYF. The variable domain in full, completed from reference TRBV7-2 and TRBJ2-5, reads GAGVSQSPSNKVTEKGKDVELRCDPISGHTALYWYRQSLGQGLEFLIYFQGNSAPDKSGLPSDRFSAERTGGSVSTLTIQRTQQEDSAVYLCASSTLAGMGETQYFGPGTRLLVL.

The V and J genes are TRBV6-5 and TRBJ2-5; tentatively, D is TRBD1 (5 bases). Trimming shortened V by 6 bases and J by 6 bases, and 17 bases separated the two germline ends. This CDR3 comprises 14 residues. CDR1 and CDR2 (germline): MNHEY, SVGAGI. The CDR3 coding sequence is TGTGCCAGCAGCGCCAGGGAAAGGGTAAAGACCCAGTACTTC. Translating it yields CASSARERVKTQYF.

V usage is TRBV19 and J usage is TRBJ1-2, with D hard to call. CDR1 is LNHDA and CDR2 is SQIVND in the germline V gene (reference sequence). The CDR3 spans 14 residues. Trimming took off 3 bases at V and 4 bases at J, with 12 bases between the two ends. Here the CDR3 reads CASSIPRNSYGYTF. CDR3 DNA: TGTGCCAGTAGTATCCCCAGGAACAGCTATGGCTACACCTTC.

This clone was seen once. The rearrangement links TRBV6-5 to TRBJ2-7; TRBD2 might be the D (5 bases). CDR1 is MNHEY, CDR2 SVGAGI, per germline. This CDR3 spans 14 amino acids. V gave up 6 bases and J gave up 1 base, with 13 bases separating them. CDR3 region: CASRLDPGSYEQYF. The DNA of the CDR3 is TGTGCCAGCAGACTAGACCCGGGATCCTACGAGCAGTACTTC.

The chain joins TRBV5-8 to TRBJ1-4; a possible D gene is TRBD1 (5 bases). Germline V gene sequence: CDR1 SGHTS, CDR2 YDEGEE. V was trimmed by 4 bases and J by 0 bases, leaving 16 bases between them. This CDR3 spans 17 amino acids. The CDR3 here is CASSRGGVLATNEKLFF. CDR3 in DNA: TGTGCCAGCAGCCGGGGGGGAGTGCTCGCAACTAATGAAAAACTGTTTTTT.

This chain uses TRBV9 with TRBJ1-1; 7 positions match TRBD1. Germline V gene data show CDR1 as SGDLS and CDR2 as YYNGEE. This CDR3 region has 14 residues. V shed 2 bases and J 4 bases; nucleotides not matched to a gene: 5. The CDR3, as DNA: TGTGCCAGCAGCGTGGGACAGTCGCCCACTGAAGCTTTCTTT. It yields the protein CASSVGQSPTEAFF. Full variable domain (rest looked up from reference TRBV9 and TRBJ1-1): DSGVTQTPKHLITATGQRVTLRCSPRSGDLSVYWYQQSLDQGLQFLIQYYNGEERAKGNILERFSAQQFPDLHSELNLSSLELGDSALYFCASSVGQSPTEAFFGQGTRLTVV.